The count of the clone carrying this TCR beta chain is one. The data were taken from a study of blood T cell repertoires in COVID-19. This table comes from immunoSEQ multiplex PCR, and its TCRdb copy is limited to in-frame clones, with some not included. Counted here are around 400,000 clones, approximately 90% occurring once; the ten biggest clones make up 1.4% to 1.5%. The TCR was taken from a young woman who had been exposed to COVID-19. The sequencing sample was made of PBMCs or T cells enriched from blood (not recorded which).

The CDR3 DNA reads TGTGCCAGCAGTCGGGACAGGGGGCGAGAAAACGAGCAGTACTTC. Residues: CASSRDRGRENEQYF. The chain carries TRBV7-2 and TRBJ2-7; 12 bases match TRBD1. This CDR3 region has 15 residues. Trimming removed 6 bases from V and 5 bases from J; junction bases left unmatched: 8. The germline gives CDR1 SGHTA, CDR2 FQGNSA.